These 5 T cell receptor beta chains came from one sample sequenced in a study of T cell changes during pregnancy in multiple sclerosis. Sequenced by immunoSEQ multiplex PCR; TCRdb stores in-frame clones only, minus some. Here the sample spans 35,000 to 45,000 clones, 91% being singletons. This material consisted of CD4+ T cells from peripheral blood mononuclear cells, taken in the second trimester of pregnancy. The receptors were gathered from a female donor in good health, enrolled as a control in a pregnancy study.

This sequence joins TRBV2 and TRBJ1-5; 11 bases match TRBD1. Unmatched junction bases numbered 4, after V lost 6 bases and J lost 6 bases. CDR1 and CDR2 (germline): SNHLY, FYNNEI. The CDR3 has 14 residues. The CDR3 loop reads CASSRTGGGQPQHF. The DNA for the CDR3 is TGTGCCAGCAGCCGGACAGGGGGCGGTCAGCCCCAGCATTTT.

The chain carries TRBV28 and TRBJ2-2; D gene unclear. This CDR3 is 13 amino acids long. Trimming removed 6 bases at V and 0 bases at J, with 5 bases between. The germline V gene has CDR1 MDHEN and CDR2 SYDVKM. CDR3 sequence reads: CASRLSNTGELFF. The CDR3 nucleotides read TGTGCCAGCAGACTCTCGAACACCGGGGAGCTGTTTTTT.

The chain recombines TRBV5-1 with TRBJ2-2; 13 bases line up with TRBD2. The CDR3 length is 15 residues. V lost 4 bases and J lost 6; bases outside the gene matches: 3. CDR1 and CDR2 from the germline V gene are SGHRS and YFSETQ. The CDR3 DNA reads as TGCGCCAGCAGCGGTACTAGCGGGGGGGCCGGGGAGCTGTTTTTT. As protein: CASSGTSGGAGELFF.

This clone has a single count. The V call is TRBV19, the J call TRBJ1-3; D remains unclear. The CDR3 extends over 14 amino acids. Germline V gene data show CDR1 as LNHDA and CDR2 as SQIVND (reference sequence). The V end was cut by 4 bases, the J end by 0 bases, with 7 bases between. CDR3 sequence (DNA): TGTGCCAGTAGTAGGCAAATCTCTGGAAACACCATATATTTT. This gives the protein CASSRQISGNTIYF.

The CDR3 nucleotides are TGCAGTGCTAGAACTAGCAATGAGCAGTTCTTC. This translates into CSARTSNEQFF. The gene calls are TRBV20-1 and TRBJ2-1; a possible D gene is TRBD2 (5 bases). Germline CDR1 and CDR2: DFQATT and SNEGSKA (reference sequence). V lost 2 bases and J 6 bases, leaving 5 bases between the germline ends. This CDR3 contains 11 residues.